The 3 T cell receptor beta chains given below trace back to one sample, sequenced in a study of T cell changes during pregnancy in multiple sclerosis. The protocol was immunoSEQ multiplex PCR, while the TCRdb copy is restricted to in-frame clones and leaves out a portion. The data hold some 64,000 clones, with about 90% observed a single time. Source: peripheral blood, taken in the first trimester of pregnancy. Receptors originate from a female donor with multiple sclerosis, enrolled in a pregnancy study.

The chain joins TRBV6-1 to TRBJ2-4, with D hard to call. CDR1 is MNHNS, CDR2 SASEGT, per germline. The CDR3 has 19 amino acids. Trimming left V 4 bases short and J 0 bases short, with 22 bases between. CDR3 loop: CASSGASIKELLAKNIQYF. CDR3 nucleotide sequence: TGTGCCAGCAGTGGTGCCTCCATTAAAGAACTACTAGCCAAAAACATTCAGTACTTC.

The chain employs TRBV2 and TRBJ1-5; TRBD1 matches at 8 bases. The CDR3 runs to 19 residues. Germline CDR1 reads SNHLY; CDR2 reads FYNNEI. The trim removed 3 bases at V and 5 bases at J, leaving 18 bases unmatched. The CDR3 sequence: CASSDRGQGGSLLDQPQHF. CDR3 bases: TGTGCCAGCAGTGACCGAGGACAGGGAGGTTCCCTCCTCGATCAGCCCCAGCATTTT.

The rearrangement joins TRBV6-6 to TRBJ2-2, with 12 bases matching TRBD2. Looked up from germline, CDR1 is MNHNY and CDR2 is SVGAGI (reference sequence). CDR3 length: 16 amino acids. V lost 6 bases to trimming and J lost 3 bases; unmatched junction nucleotides: 5. As DNA, the CDR3 is TGTGCCAGCAGCCGGACTAGCGGGGACTACACCGGGGAGCTGTTTTTT. This encodes CASSRTSGDYTGELFF.